This TCR beta chain was recovered during a study of blood T cell repertoires in COVID-19. Study in general: T cells, B-cell-depleted T cells, or PBMCs supplied cDNA or gDNA.

Authors' analysis steps: Estimation of nucleated cell counts relied on the amplification of reference gene primers. The method was immunoSEQ multiplex PCR; TCRdb's version includes in-frame clones alone and lacks a portion of them. V and J calls and clone size come straight from that table; D and trimming were deduced from the DNA. Of fewer than 100,000 clones in the sample, 80% to 90% are singletons; the top ten hold around 7%. Unmatched junction bases numbered 17, after V lost 10 bases and J lost 9 bases. The CDR3 spans 14 residues. Germline loops: CDR1 LNHDA, CDR2 SQIVND (reference sequence). The TCR sequence derives from a human donor with acute or convalescent COVID-19. The donor label of this sample is uncertain. Specimen: peripheral blood. This chain joins TRBV19 and TRBJ1-2; TRBD1 matches at 7 bases. DNA for the CDR3: TGTGCCACCCATTCTAACAGGGGTGCCCCCCGCTACACCTTC. Its translation: CATHSNRGAPRYTF. The entire variable domain, with the rest obtained from reference TRBV19 and TRBJ1-2, is as follows: DGGITQSPKYLFRKEGQNVTLSCEQNLNHDAMYWYRQDPGQGLRLIYYSQIVNDFQKGDIAEGYSVSREKKESFPLTVTSAQKNPTAFYLCATHSNRGAPRYTFGSGTRLTVV.